These T cell receptor beta chains were read from a single sample in a study of vaccination effects on CD4 cells after COVID-19. Method: immunoSEQ multiplex PCR; TCRdb's copy keeps in-frame clones and lacks some. The sample has approximately 47,000 clones; approximately 70% are singletons. These receptors are not linked to any known antigen. The sample consisted of CD4+ T cells from PBMCs cultured without peptide, taken after COVID-19 vaccination. All receptors derive from a human donor who received a COVID-19 vaccine. The CDR3 runs from the conserved cysteine through the conserved F or W. Each record gives: V gene, D gene, clone size, J gene, CDR3 protein, CDR3 DNA. The D gene is left open where the match is weak. Only part of the rows carry a size: once, few, many, or a class if the clone is expanded.

TRBV11-2	.	few	TRBJ1-6	CASSGTDNNSPLHF	TGTGCCAGCAGCGGGACCGACAATAATTCACCCCTCCACTTT
TRBV6-1	.	.	TRBJ2-7	CASSDHLEQYF	TGTGCCAGCAGTGACCATCTTGAGCAGTACTTC
TRBV9	.	.	TRBJ1-6	CASSVALENNSPLHF	TGTGCCAGCAGCGTAGCTTTGGAGAATAATTCACCCCTCCACTTT
TRBV18	TRBD1	few	TRBJ2-6	CASSPRRQGGGANVLTF	TGTGCCAGCTCACCAAGAAGACAGGGTGGTGGGGCCAACGTCCTGACTTTC
TRBV5-1	TRBD1	.	TRBJ1-4	CASSTGQGGWEKLFF	TGCGCCAGCAGCACAGGACAGGGGGGATGGGAAAAACTGTTTTTT
TRBV5-1	.	.	TRBJ2-7	CASRQDFYEQYF	TGCGCCAGCAGACAGGACTTTTACGAGCAGTACTTC
TRBV6-5	TRBD1	.	TRBJ2-3	CASSKPPDRAITQYF	TGTGCCAGCAGCAAACCGCCCGACAGGGCGATTACGCAGTATTTT
TRBV6-6	.	.	TRBJ2-1	CASSYSLLALSNEQFF	TGTGCCAGCAGTTACTCGCTCCTAGCATTATCCAATGAGCAGTTCTTC
TRBV2	.	.	TRBJ2-7	CATRGTILIYEQYF	TGTGCCACCCGGGGGACAATCCTCATCTACGAGCAGTACTTC
TRBV7-9	TRBD1	once	TRBJ2-3	CASSPRGGTPDTQYF	TGTGCCAGCAGCCCCAGAGGGGGCACCCCAGATACGCAGTATTTT
TRBV5-4	TRBD1	.	TRBJ2-7	CASSSTGDYEQYF	TGTGCCAGCAGCAGTACAGGGGATTACGAGCAGTACTTC
TRBV9	.	.	TRBJ2-6	CASSVPRSGANVLTF	TGTGCCAGCAGCGTACCGCGCTCTGGGGCCAACGTCCTGACTTTC
TRBV5-5	.	few	TRBJ1-6	CASSYSNTNNSPLHF	TGTGCCAGCAGCTACTCAAATACTAATAATTCACCCCTCCACTTT
TRBV14	TRBD2	.	TRBJ2-1	CASSLQLADNEQFF	TGTGCCAGCAGCCTCCAACTAGCGGACAATGAGCAGTTCTTC
TRBV20-1	.	.	TRBJ1-2	CSAPDNYGYTF	TGCAGTGCTCCGGATAACTATGGCTACACCTTC